This entry lists 16 T cell receptor beta chains sequenced from one sample in a study of tumor-infiltrating lymphocytes in primary liver carcinoma. RNA isolated from unsorted whole blood supplied the blood RNA, with germline DNA also extracted. Synthesis of TCR beta cDNA was carried out from approximately 500 ng total RNA with a constant-region primer. Nested multiplex PCR, run for three rounds with slightly modified ARM-PCR, yielded TCR beta libraries. Amplification in the first two PCR rounds was performed using TRBV1-TRBV30 forward primers and a C-beta reverse primer for roughly 10 cycles each. MiXCR, applied by TCRdb to the multiplex PCR reads, yields one record per CDR3 protein. The sample lists hundreds of thousands of distinct CDR3 sequences, approximately 58% occurring once. Sequencing was done on a sample of peripheral blood. All receptors derive from a woman in her thirties with primary liver carcinoma and hepatitis B virus infection.

This clonotype was found once. Given a much more abundant clone one base away, this may be a read error. The gene calls are TRBV29-1 and TRBJ2-7; 8 nucleotides agree with TRBD2. This CDR3 comprises 14 residues. The germline CDR1 and CDR2 sequences are SQVTM and ANQGSEA. The DNA of the CDR3 is TGCAGCGTGGCCCAGGGCAGCGGGAGCTACAAGCAGTACTTC. This encodes CSVAQGSGSYKQYF.

Worth noting for this clonotype: Its ends do not fully match the called genes, so a read error is possible. V and J are TRBV14 and TRBJ1-4; TRBD1 matches at 7 bases. Germline assignment: CDR1 SGHDN and CDR2 FVKESK. This CDR3 is 16 amino acids long. The CDR3 loop is CASSQGPGQNNEKLLF. In nucleotides, the CDR3 is TGTGCCAGCAGCCAGGGCCCGGGACAGAATAATGAAAAACTGCTTTTT. Drawing the rest from reference TRBV14 and TRBJ1-4, the complete variable domain is EAGVTQFPSHSVIEKGQTVTLRCDPISGHDNLYWYRRVMGKEIKFLLHFVKESKQDESGMPNNRFLAERTGGTYSTLKVQPAELEDSGVYFCASSQGPGQNNEKLLFGSGTQLSVL.

This clonotype was observed a handful of times. V usage is TRBV12-3 or TRBV12-4 and J usage is TRBJ1-5; the match to TRBD1 covers 7 bases. With the DNA end fitting TRBJ2-3 better, the J assignment may be wrong. The CDR3 is 14 amino acids. CDR3 region: CASSEGQLNQPQYF. CDR3 nucleotides: TGTGCCAGCAGTGAGGGACAGCTTAATCAGCCCCAGTATTTT.

This clonotype was counted only a few times. The chain is built from TRBV30 and TRBJ1-2, with 7 positions matching TRBD1. V trimming: 2 bases; J trimming: 7 bases; junction bases outside the gene matches: 10. CDR3 length equals 14 residues. Germline V gene sequence: CDR1 GTSNPN, CDR2 SVGIG (reference sequence). The CDR3 bases are TGTGCCTGGAGTCTCAACAGGGGTGAAGCTGGCTACACCTTC. This codes for CAWSLNRGEAGYTF. Filled out from reference TRBV30 and TRBJ1-2, the complete variable domain reads SQTIHQWPATLVQPVGSPLSLECTVEGTSNPNLYWYRQAAGRGLQLLFYSVGIGQISSEVPQNLSASRPQDRQFILSSKKLLLSDSGFYLCAWSLNRGEAGYTFGSGTRLTVV.

This clonotype was recorded at least ten times. The genes are TRBV5-5 and TRBJ2-7, with 9 bases that match TRBD2. Germline V CDR1 and CDR2: SGHKS, YYEKEE (reference sequence). The CDR3 is 14 residues long. J gave up 5 bases and V 4 bases, and 7 bases lay outside the gene matches. In nucleotides, the CDR3 is TGTGCCAGCAGCCGACTAGCGGCACAGAACGAGCAGTACTTC. This sequence encodes CASSRLAAQNEQYF.

This clonotype has at least ten counts. The V and J genes are TRBV6-6 and TRBJ2-1, with 11 bases matching TRBD2. The CDR3 loop spans 17 amino acids. The germline V gene encodes CDR1 MNHNY and CDR2 SVGAGI (reference sequence). The V segment lost 0 bases and the J segment 1 base; nucleotides outside the gene matches: 2. The CDR3 protein is CASSYSGLAESYNEQFF. CDR3 nucleotide sequence: TGTGCCAGCAGTTACTCGGGACTAGCGGAGTCCTACAATGAGCAGTTCTTC.

The chain combines TRBV11-2 with TRBJ2-1, with 7 nucleotides matching TRBD2. Trimming took 6 bases from V and 4 from J; bases not matched to a gene: 12. This CDR3 spans 16 amino acids. Per the germline V gene, CDR1 is SGHAT and CDR2 is FQNNGV. The CDR3 nucleotides read TGTGCCAGCAGACCCGGGCCGGGACTAAGGTACAATGAGCAGTTCTTC. This encodes CASRPGPGLRYNEQFF.

The V call is TRBV12-3 or TRBV12-4, the J call TRBJ1-2, with no clear D. There are 15 residues in the CDR3. V lost 5 bases and J lost 4, with 17 bases in between. The CDR3 sequence: CASSASLGVPYGYTF. The CDR3 region has the DNA TGTGCCAGCAGTGCCTCCCTGGGAGTACCCTATGGCTACACCTTC.

The CDR3 protein is CASSYCAGGWSNEQFF. The CDR3 DNA follows: TGTGCCAGCAGTTATTGTGCGGGAGGATGGAGCAATGAGCAGTTCTTC. The rearrangement joins TRBV6-5 to TRBJ2-1, with 8 bases fitting TRBD2. Germline CDR1 is MNHEY and CDR2 is SVGAGI. This CDR3 has 16 amino acids. V was clipped by 3 bases and J by 6 bases; unmatched bases: 10.

This clonotype was observed a single time. A much larger clone sits a single nucleotide away, making a read error possible. The CDR3 region has the DNA TGTACCAGTACCCCCCGCCTAGCGGGATCGAATGAGCAGTTCTTC. Translation gives CTSTPRLAGSNEQFF. The chain carries TRBV19 and TRBJ2-1; 9 bases align to TRBD2. Germline CDR1 LNHDA, CDR2 SQIVND (reference sequence). The CDR3 is made up of 15 amino acids.

The J gene is TRBJ1-3, the V gene TRBV5-4, with D maybe TRBD1 (5 bases). Looked up from germline, CDR1 is SGHNT and CDR2 is YYREEE (reference sequence). The CDR3 extends over 15 amino acids. Trimming took off 10 bases at V and 4 bases at J, with 21 bases between the two ends. CDR3 DNA: TGTGCCTGCAAAGCAACCGGGACCCAAGGAAACACCATATATTTT. It encodes CACKATGTQGNTIYF.

The chain uses TRBV12-3 or TRBV12-4 and TRBJ2-4; 8 positions match TRBD2. Trimming took 10 bases from V and 0 from J; bases not matched to a gene: 5. The CDR3 totals 14 residues. CDR3 nucleotides: TGTGCCACTCGACGGGGGGGAGCCAAAAACATTCAGTACTTC. It encodes CATRRGGAKNIQYF.

Notes on this clonotype: Germline and junction disagree at one end, which may indicate a read error. The V gene is TRBV11-1, the J gene TRBJ1-1; possible D gene TRBD1, 5 bases. CDR1 and CDR2 (germline): SGHAT, FQDESV (reference sequence). CDR3 length equals 13 residues. CDR3 sequence: CASSLGTKDMAFF. In DNA form, the CDR3 reads TGCGCCAGCAGCTTAGGGACCAAAGACATGGCTTTCTTT.

A word on this clonotype: A read error is likely, as this CDR3 ends without the conserved phenylalanine or tryptophan. J is TRBJ1-4 and V is TRBV6-5; no clear D gene. The CDR3 length is 13 residues. Trimming removed 2 bases at V and 3 bases at J, with 4 bases between. In germline, CDR1 is MNHEY, CDR2 SVGAGI. CDR3 in amino acids: CASSYRANEKLFL. For the CDR3, the DNA is TGTGCCAGCAGTTACAGGGCTAATGAAAAACTGTTTTTA.

This clonotype was observed many times. J is TRBJ2-7 and V is TRBV4-1; 8 bases are a match to TRBD1. Looked up from germline, CDR1 is MGHRA and CDR2 is YSYEKL. The CDR3 runs to 16 residues. The V gene end was trimmed by 2 bases and the J gene end by 4 bases; junction bases not matched to a gene: 10. CDR3 protein: CASSQLGTGEMYEQYF. The CDR3 nucleotides read TGCGCCAGCAGCCAACTTGGGACAGGAGAAATGTACGAGCAGTACTTC.

With regard to this clonotype: This may be a read error: a much more frequent sequence differs by one nucleotide. The chain uses TRBV12-3 or TRBV12-4 and TRBJ1-2, with TRBD1 identical over 8 bases. This CDR3 has 18 residues. The ends lost 7 bases at V and 3 bases at J; junction bases unmatched: 19. The CDR3 sequence: CASNPRGGQGAGDYGYTF. In nucleotides, the CDR3 is TGTGCCAGCAACCCCCGAGGGGGGCAGGGGGCGGGGGACTATGGCTACACCTTC.